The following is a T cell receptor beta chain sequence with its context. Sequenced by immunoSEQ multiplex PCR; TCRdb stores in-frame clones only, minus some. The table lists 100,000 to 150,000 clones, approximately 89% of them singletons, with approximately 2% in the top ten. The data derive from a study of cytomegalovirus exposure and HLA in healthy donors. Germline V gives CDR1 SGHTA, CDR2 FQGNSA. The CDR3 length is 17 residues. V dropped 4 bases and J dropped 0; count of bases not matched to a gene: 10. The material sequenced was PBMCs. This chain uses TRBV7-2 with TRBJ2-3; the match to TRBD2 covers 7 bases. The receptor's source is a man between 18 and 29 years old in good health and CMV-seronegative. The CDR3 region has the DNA TGTGCCAGCAGCTCCAAACCAGCGGGACCTAGCACAGATACGCAGTATTTT. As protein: CASSSKPAGPSTDTQYF.